This TCR beta chain was identified during a study of shared clonotypes between healthy human individuals (TCRdb year 2020). General notes on the study: Three men and a couple of women, aged 18 to 49 years, made up the cohort. For each donor, CD4 naive and CD4 memory were each given three plates, CD8 naive was given two plates, and CD8 memory was given one plate. The study deeply sequenced blood TCR repertoires of about 5 healthy adults to estimate repertoire size and the extent of clonotype sharing between individuals. Different laboratories and diverse techniques were used to prepare libraries and sequence TCR repertoires, to increase sequencing depth and limit assay-specific biases. Per donor, leukapheresis produced somewhere between about 0.9 and 9.5 billion PBMCs.

Concerning this clone itself: Which antigen it targets is not known. Per-base qualities were not stored, and no clone one base away is much larger.

Healthy HIV-negative adults with no recently reported acute infections or vaccinations were included as donors. Only Caucasian adults living in Nashville, Tennessee, USA were represented among the donors. Magnetic negative selection was used to enrich CD4+ T cells, after which naive cells were positively selected on CD45RA and the negative fraction became the memory subset. Blood was obtained by leukapheresis, after which PBMCs were separated by Ficoll-Histopaque density gradient centrifugation and cryopreserved in liquid nitrogen vapor phase. Analytical flow cytometry was used to check the purity and quantity of every magnetically sorted T cell population. From each sorted fraction, genomic DNA was isolated and quantified by UV absorbance on a Nanodrop 2000c. On the study overall, not on this receptor specifically: Even with the large sequencing depth, rarefaction of the sorted-subset datasets indicated that sequencing was incomplete. The small number of donors limited the genetic and exposure-history diversity represented. Sampling was restricted to blood, and TCR repertoires in tissue are likely to differ from TCR repertoires in blood. About 5% of naive CD4, 3.5% of naive CD8, 2.3% of memory CD4, and about 0.4% of memory CD8 clonotypes were shared across several donors. Larger estimated clonotype richness was generally found for naive subsets than for memory subsets. Compared with non-shared clonotypes, the clonotypes found in all four sorted-subset donors had higher generation probabilities. Pairwise subsampling indicated that sequencing depth was expected to affect the degree of clonotype sharing among donors.

The germline V gene (reference sequence) sets CDR1 to MNHEY and CDR2 to SMNVEV. There are 15 amino acids in the CDR3, from cysteine to phenylalanine inclusive. CDR3 DNA only is kept here, 45 bases in frame from base 1. The germline V end is reduced by 4 bases and the J end by 9 bases; junction bases left unmatched: 9. Using the deep immunoSEQ assay, TCR CDR3 regions were amplified from genomic DNA by multiplex PCR. For each cell subset, the extracted genomic DNA was distributed evenly across all wells of several immunoSEQ 96-well plates, and each plate served as one replicate. For sorted subsets, each replicate PCR was loaded with roughly 0.2 ug genomic DNA, equivalent to 30,000 or so T cell genomes. Purified libraries were quantified with a Qubit 3.0 fluorometer, sized on a Bioanalyzer 2100, and re-quantified with the KAPA Library Quantification kit. Each immunoSEQ 96-well plate was sequenced on its own single-read 150-cycle Illumina NextSeq 550 flow cell. Per the authors' processing: The immunoSEQ output contained only junctional sequences without quality scores, so filtering could not match that applied to full-length reads. Sequences were annotated with PyIR, a Python wrapper for IgBLAST v1.9, using IMGT germline references to assign V/J genes and CDR3. Reads with weak V/J assignments (E-value above 1e-6), missing CDR3, stop codons, out-of-frame junctions, or ambiguous translated residues were removed. A V3J clonotype was defined by an identical inferred V gene, J gene, and CDR3 amino acid sequence. Percentage overlap between repertoires was computed as shared unique clonotypes divided by the size of the smaller repertoire. Repertoire richness was assessed with RTK rarefaction, the Chao1 estimator, and Recon v2.1 estimates of unobserved clonotypes. OLGA was used to compute generation probabilities for all TCRbeta clonotypes that the gDNA method yielded from a handful of donors. TCRdb took this table from immuneACCESS and kept in-frame rearrangements with V and J called. Such tables lack part of the clones; where checked against another copy, unresolved V genes explain under half of the gap, and the rest is unexplained. Clone size and V and J calls were adopted from that table, with D and trimming inferred from the DNA. The sample table lists over a million clones, about 77% of them with a count of one. Approximately 1.5% of the sample is held by the ten biggest clonotypes.

Material for sequencing was memory CD4+ T cells sorted from blood. The sample's cell subset or site label is to be understood as: CD45RA-negative fraction. The clonotype originates from a man aged 18-30 years in good health. Rearrangement joined TRBV27 to TRBJ2-1, with 10 bases aligning to TRBD2. The sequenced DNA: TGTGCCAGCAGTTGGGAGTCTAGCGGGAGCGGTGAGCAGTTCTTC. This yields the protein CASSWESSGSGEQFF.